This TCR beta chain was captured in a study of blood T cell repertoires in COVID-19 (TCRdb year 2020). In the study overall: Samples covering the acute and convalescent phases of COVID-19 were provided by collaborators in the United States, Italy and Spain. The material from the prospective study consisted of cDNA or gDNA derived from T cells, B-cell-depleted T cells, or PBMCs. The dataset comprised deeply sampled blood TCRbeta repertoires from subjects exposed to, actively infected with, or recovered from COVID-19. A freely available public database, intended as a resource for researchers studying the immune response to SARS-CoV-2, is where the repertoires were released. Samples came from the ongoing ImmuneRACE study (first 160 participants) plus 1,254 subjects from 6 global collaborators. A de-identified subject ID, COVID-19 status, age in years and sex were almost always included in the sample metadata. Where available, HLA class I and class II types were obtained from metadata supplied by the sample provider rather than from assay-based typing. Study-level results and caveats: How much clinical and demographic metadata was included differed by source and by participant, and the metadata was provided uncurated.

TCRbeta CDR3 regions were amplified from genomic DNA using the immunoSEQ Assay, a bias-controlled multiplex PCR. On the authors' methods: The number of nucleated cells in each sample was estimated by amplification of reference gene primers within the assay. To quantify the absolute abundance of each unique TCRbeta CDR3 rearrangement, sequence reads were collapsed and filtered. For each sample, productive Simpson clonality was calculated by taking the square root of Simpson's diversity index across productive rearrangements. What TCRdb holds here is the immuneACCESS table cut down to in-frame rearrangements. Part of the clones is not present; checked against another copy, under half of the missing clones reflect an unresolved V gene, and the others are unexplained. That table supplies the V and J calls and clone size; D and trimming were determined from the DNA. The sample profile shows hundreds of thousands of clones; around 85% of them were found once. The ten largest clones add up to approximately 1.9% of the sample.

Participants in the prospective study were enrolled through a virtual design, were aged roughly 18 to 100 years, and lived in 20 to 30 United States geographic areas. In the prospective study, cohorts were assigned on the basis of participant-reported clinical history obtained from a screening survey and a study questionnaire. Exposed participants had been in contact with someone with a PCR-confirmed or clinician-diagnosed COVID-19 case within 2 weeks of study entry. Mobile phlebotomists in the prospective study collected whole blood, serum and a nasopharyngeal or oropharyngeal swab from every participant. Additional blood draws and questionnaires over an approximately two-month period could optionally be provided by prospective study participants. Before DNA extraction, prospective study blood samples were shipped either frozen or at room temperature. This clone turned up a few times. There is no known antigen for this receptor. No quality values exist for individual bases; no much larger clone is one base distant.

V ends up 5 bases short and J 6 bases short, with an unmatched junction base count of 7. The germline V gene gives CDR1 as SGHTA and CDR2 as FQGNSA. Including the terminal cysteine and phenylalanine, the CDR3 comprises 14 residues. Just CDR3 DNA is preserved here, 42 bases in frame from base 1. The sequence joins TRBV7-2 to TRBJ1-2; 9 middle bases align to TRBD1. The TCR sequence derives from a woman aged 30 to 39 who had been exposed to COVID-19. Sequencing was performed on PBMCs or T cells enriched from blood (not recorded which). The DNA is as follows: TGTGCCAGCAGCGAATACCGGGACAGGGATGGCTACACCTTC. This is translated as CASSEYRDRDGYTF.